This T cell receptor beta chain was observed in a study of circulating and synovial CD4+ cells in juvenile arthritis. Findings and caveats of the study: The pathogenic-like versus bulk T cell difference escaped Vbeta family analysis. Overlap with synovium rose as more T cells were sequenced.

Profiled with immunoSEQ multiplex PCR; TCRdb holds only in-frame clones, not every one. The sample shows 1,200 to 1,500 clones, approximately 91% of them seen only once. Germline-derived CDR1 and CDR2 are SGHRS and YFSETQ. Trimming took 2 bases from V and 1 from J; bases not matched to a gene: 13. The CDR3 spans 19 residues. A note on this clone: Its target is unknown.

This TCR was sampled from a human donor with juvenile idiopathic arthritis. The gene calls are TRBV5-1 and TRBJ1-1; 11 nucleotides match TRBD1. Sequenced: HLA-DR+ CD4+ T cells from blood. As for subset: circulating pathogenic-like lymphocytes, sorted as HLA-DR+CD14-CD3+CD4+CD25low/- blood T cells. CDR3: CASSFLRPGQGARNTEAFF. The CDR3, as DNA: TGCGCCAGCAGCTTTTTGAGGCCCGGACAGGGGGCGAGGAACACTGAAGCTTTCTTT. Full variable domain (remainder filled in from reference TRBV5-1 and TRBJ1-1): KAGVTQTPRYLIKTRGQQVTLSCSPISGHRSVSWYQQTPGQGLQFLFEYFSETQRNKGNFPGRFSGRQFSNSRSEMNVSTLELGDSALYLCASSFLRPGQGARNTEAFFGQGTRLTVV.